Below, one T cell receptor beta chain is given with its context. Its antigen is as yet unknown. These data originate in a study of shared clonotypes between healthy human individuals. Overall study context: Each donor's CD4 naive and CD4 memory cells filled three plates apiece, CD8 naive two, and CD8 memory one. Study findings and constraints: Clonotype sharing across donors was expected to vary with sequencing depth.

V shed 5 bases and J shed 1 base, with 13 bases lying between them. CDR3 length: 15 amino acids. Germline V gene lookup returns CDR1 SGHAT and CDR2 FQNNGV. This was a deep-level run. Profiled with immunoSEQ multiplex PCR; TCRdb holds only in-frame clones, not every one. The sample contains more than 400,000 clones, around 96% of which appear only once. The rearrangement links TRBV11-2 to TRBJ2-3; D tentatively reads TRBD1 or TRBD2 (5 bases each). This sequence originates from a woman in her 30s in good health. The sequencing sample was made of naive CD4+ T cells sorted from blood. Subset defined: CD45RA+ positively selected. The CDR3 sequence is CASSGLGRGTDTQYF. The CDR3 DNA reads as TGTGCCAGCAGCGGTCTGGGACGGGGCACAGATACGCAGTATTTT. The whole variable domain, remainder taken from reference TRBV11-2 and TRBJ2-3, is EAGVAQSPRYKIIEKRQSVAFWCNPISGHATLYWYQQILGQGPKLLIQFQNNGVVDDSQLPKDRFSAERLKGVDSTLKIQPAKLEDSAVYLCASSGLGRGTDTQYFGPGTRLTVL.